Listed here are 31 T cell receptor beta chains from one sample, sequenced in a study of blood T cell repertoires in COVID-19. Clones were read by immunoSEQ multiplex PCR, and TCRdb kept only the in-frame ones, dropping some. The sample consists of some 270,000 clones, more than 85% of them appearing once. The sequenced sample consisted of PBMCs or T cells enriched from blood (not recorded which). The source of these receptors is a man aged 35 to 55 who had been exposed to COVID-19.

J is TRBJ2-1 and V is TRBV11-2; 9 bases line up with TRBD1. The germline CDR1 and CDR2 sequences are SGHAT and FQNNGV. Trimming at V came to 2 bases and at J to 4 bases, leaving 3 bases not matched to a gene. This CDR3 is built from 15 residues. CDR3 DNA sequence: TGTGCCAGCAGCTTAACGGGACAGGGATACAATGAGCAGTTCTTC. Translating gives CASSLTGQGYNEQFF.

A note on this clone: Additional DNA sequences in this sample encode the identical CDR3. The chain uses TRBV29-1 and TRBJ2-2; 7 bases line up with TRBD1. The ends lost 1 base at V and 0 bases at J; junction bases unmatched: 2. This CDR3 has 15 amino acids. Germline V lookup: CDR1 SQVTM, CDR2 ANQGSEA. CDR3 sequence: CSVEGQGANTGELFF. As DNA, the CDR3 is TGCAGCGTTGAAGGGCAGGGGGCGAACACCGGGGAGCTGTTTTTT.

The chain links TRBV7-3 to TRBJ2-1; tentatively, D is TRBD1 (6 bases). The CDR3 has 13 amino acids. V was shortened by 5 bases and J by 8 bases, with 13 bases between the two germline ends. Germline lookup yields CDR1 SGHTA and CDR2 FQGTGA. CDR3 in DNA: TGTGCCAGCAGCCAAATAGGGGGAGATGAGCAGTTCTTC. Protein product: CASSQIGGDEQFF.

The V gene is TRBV2, the J gene TRBJ2-1, with TRBD2 matching over 8 bases. Germline CDR1 reads SNHLY; CDR2 reads FYNNEI. J was trimmed by 9 bases and V by 3 bases; bases with no gene match: 7. This CDR3 contains 14 residues. CDR3 nucleotide sequence: TGTGCCAGCAGTGATTGGCGGGAGGTCATTGAGCAGTTCTTC. Residues: CASSDWREVIEQFF.

The genes are TRBV28 and TRBJ1-6, with 9 nucleotides matching TRBD1. This CDR3 is built from 16 residues. The germline V gene encodes CDR1 MDHEN and CDR2 SYDVKM. V lost 1 base to trimming and J lost 8 bases; unmatched junction nucleotides: 6. CDR3 region: CASSLSRQGGYSPLHF. The CDR3 DNA follows: TGTGCCAGCAGTTTATCACGACAGGGGGGGTATTCACCCCTCCACTTT.

This sequence joins TRBV7-6 and TRBJ2-1, with D tentatively TRBD2 (6 bases). CDR3 length equals 16 residues. V lost 4 bases, J lost 1 base, and 14 bases lay in between. Germline V gene lookup returns CDR1 SGHVS and CDR2 FNYEAQ. This CDR3 is CASSSTTRGSYNEQFF. The DNA of the CDR3 is TGTGCCAGCAGCTCCACGACTAGAGGGTCCTACAATGAGCAGTTCTTC.

The V call is TRBV13, the J call TRBJ2-3, with 7 bases lining up with TRBD1. V lost 5 bases to trimming and J lost 0 bases; unmatched junction nucleotides: 5. The CDR3 is 15 amino acids. Germline lookup yields CDR1 PRHDT and CDR2 FYEKMQ (reference sequence). CDR3 sequence (DNA): TGTGCCAGCAGCGGCCGGGACAGTAGCACAGATACGCAGTATTTT. The encoded protein is CASSGRDSSTDTQYF.

This chain links TRBV5-1 with TRBJ2-5; TRBD2 matches at 7 bases. Germline CDR1 reads SGHRS; CDR2 reads YFSETQ. The junction had 26 bases not matched to a gene; V was cut back by 4 bases and J by 2 bases. The CDR3 spans 21 residues. The CDR3 region has the DNA TGCGCCAGCAGCCCCCCTCGCGGGAGTCGACATCCCTGGCCTAAACAAGAGACCCAGTACTTC. It is translated as CASSPPRGSRHPWPKQETQYF.

The chain employs TRBV14 and TRBJ1-1; D ambiguous. Trimming removed 4 bases at V and 8 bases at J, with 11 bases between. The length of the CDR3 is 12 residues. CDR1 and CDR2 (germline): SGHDN, FVKESK. The CDR3 is CASSPTGNEAFF. CDR3 nucleotides: TGTGCCAGCAGCCCTACCGGGAACGAAGCTTTCTTT.

The chain employs TRBV28 and TRBJ1-1; no firm D call. The CDR3 runs 11 residues. V lost 11 bases to trimming and J lost 0 bases, with 7 bases between them. Germline V gene lookup returns CDR1 MDHEN and CDR2 SYDVKM. The CDR3 protein is CAVGLNTEAFF. The CDR3 bases are TGTGCCGTGGGCCTGAACACTGAAGCTTTCTTT.

This rearrangement joins TRBV14 to TRBJ2-5, with TRBD2 as a possible D gene (6 bases). Trimming took 1 base from V and 4 from J, leaving 25 bases between them. Germline lookup yields CDR1 SGHDN and CDR2 FVKESK. This CDR3 spans 19 amino acids. The CDR3 nucleotides read TGTGCCAGCAGCCAAGGGGTAAAGGGGAGGTACCATAACCGAGAGACCCAGTACTTC. Protein sequence: CASSQGVKGRYHNRETQYF.

V and J are TRBV6-1 and TRBJ1-1, with TRBD1 matching 10 bases. J gave up 3 bases and V 1 base, and 2 bases lay outside the gene matches. Germline CDR1 reads MNHNS; CDR2 reads SASEGT. The CDR3 is made up of 15 amino acids. The DNA for the CDR3 is TGTGCCAGCAGTGAAGGGACAGGGGGATACACTGAAGCTTTCTTT. Its translation is CASSEGTGGYTEAFF.

A single count supports this clone. The V gene is TRBV7-2, the J gene TRBJ2-3; 9 bases line up with TRBD2. Germline-derived CDR1 and CDR2 are SGHTA and FQGNSA. After removal of 1 base from V and 11 bases from J, the junction contained 13 bases not matched to a gene. The CDR3 has 16 residues. The CDR3 DNA reads TGTGCCAGCAGCTTAGAGTCGGCGGGGGGGGTCTACTGGCAGTATTTT. Residues: CASSLESAGGVYWQYF.

This clone was recorded once. The genes are TRBV5-1 and TRBJ2-3; possible D gene TRBD2, 5 bases. Germline CDR1 and CDR2: SGHRS and YFSETQ. V gave up 0 bases and J gave up 0 bases, with 14 bases separating them. The CDR3 extends over 17 amino acids. The CDR3 region is CASSLGMAGSSTDTQYF. CDR3 sequence (DNA): TGCGCCAGCAGCTTGGGAATGGCGGGTTCTAGCACAGATACGCAGTATTTT.

This chain connects TRBV27 to TRBJ2-1; tentative D call: TRBD1 (5 bases). CDR1 is MNHEY, CDR2 SMNVEV, per germline (reference sequence). V lost 8 bases, J lost 0 bases, and 8 bases lay in between. This CDR3 has 13 residues. The CDR3 nucleotides are TGTGCCAGCCGACAGCTCTCCTACAATGAGCAGTTCTTC. Its protein is CASRQLSYNEQFF.

This chain uses TRBV24-1 with TRBJ2-2, with 7 bases matching TRBD1. Germline V CDR1 and CDR2: KGHDR, SFDVKD. The CDR3 runs 17 residues. V shed 5 bases and J 0 bases; nucleotides not matched to a gene: 8. CDR3 sequence (DNA): TGTGCCACCAGTGCCCATTCCGGGACAGCGAACACCGGGGAGCTGTTTTTT. Translation: CATSAHSGTANTGELFF.

This chain joins TRBV4-1 and TRBJ2-1; 13 positions match TRBD2. J was trimmed by 3 bases and V by 3 bases; bases with no gene match: 2. Germline assignment: CDR1 MGHRA and CDR2 YSYEKL. This CDR3 is 16 amino acids long. The CDR3 loop is CASSHGLAGDYNEQFF. The CDR3 DNA follows: TGCGCCAGCAGCCATGGACTAGCGGGAGACTACAATGAGCAGTTCTTC.

V gene TRBV7-3 combines with J gene TRBJ2-7; no clear D. Trimming shortened V by 4 bases and J by 5 bases, and 12 bases separated the two germline ends. This CDR3 contains 13 residues. CDR1 and CDR2 from the germline V gene are SGHTA and FQGTGA. CDR3 residues: CASSSLGSDEQYF. The CDR3 DNA is TGTGCCAGCAGCTCCCTAGGATCCGACGAGCAGTACTTC.

The CDR3 loop is CASSRIQGVNTEAFF. CDR3 DNA: TGCGCCAGCAGCCGCATCCAGGGGGTAAATACTGAAGCTTTCTTT. V gene TRBV4-1 combines with J gene TRBJ1-1; 7 positions match TRBD1. After removal of 4 bases from V and 5 bases from J, the junction contained 10 bases not matched to a gene. Germline V gene sequence: CDR1 MGHRA, CDR2 YSYEKL. This CDR3 has 15 amino acids.

The chain has TRBV18 and TRBJ1-3; D call uncertain. CDR3 size: 17 residues. Trimming pared 2 bases from V and 0 bases from J, leaving 14 bases between. Germline CDR1 and CDR2: KGHSH and LQKENI. The DNA for the CDR3 is TGTGCCAGCTCACCATCGGGAAAGCGCCCCTCTGGAAACACCATATATTTT. Residues: CASSPSGKRPSGNTIYF.

The V call is TRBV7-2, the J call TRBJ2-1; 7 bases fit TRBD2. Trimming took 4 bases from V and 4 from J; bases not matched to a gene: 4. The CDR3 runs to 14 residues. CDR1 is SGHTA and CDR2 is FQGNSA in the germline V gene. DNA for the CDR3: TGTGCCAGCAGCTCCGGGACTATTTACAATGAGCAGTTCTTC. Its translation is CASSSGTIYNEQFF.

V is TRBV7-9 and J is TRBJ2-6; 8 bases fit TRBD1. The CDR3 covers 18 residues. Trimming cost V 8 bases and J 4 bases; bases outside gene matches: 16. Germline-derived CDR1 and CDR2 are SEHNR and FQNEAQ (reference sequence). CDR3 DNA sequence: TGTGCCAGCGGCCCCTGGGACAGGATCACTCGGGGGGCCAACGTCCTGACTTTC. Encoded protein: CASGPWDRITRGANVLTF.

This CDR3 reads CASSDQNQPQHF. CDR3 nucleotides: TGTGCCAGCAGTGACCAGAATCAGCCCCAGCATTTT. The genes are TRBV2 and TRBJ1-5; D gene unclear. Per germline, CDR1 SNHLY and CDR2 FYNNEI. CDR3 length equals 12 residues. Trimming shortened V by 3 bases and J by 4 bases, and 4 bases separated the two germline ends.

About this clone itself: The sample contains more than one DNA sequence encoding this CDR3. The V call is TRBV15, the J call TRBJ1-2; D not resolved. The germline V and J ends were trimmed by 0 bases and 2 bases, with 4 bases remaining between them. The CDR3 length is 13 residues. Germline values: CDR1 LNHNV, CDR2 YYDKDF (reference sequence). For the CDR3, the DNA is TGTGCCACCAGCAGAGACAGAAACTATGGCTACACCTTC. Translation gives CATSRDRNYGYTF.

The chain has TRBV4-2 and TRBJ2-6, with a tentative D call TRBD2 (5 bases). Germline CDR1 reads LGHNA; CDR2 reads YNFKEQ. Trimming removed 0 bases from V and 2 bases from J, with 11 bases in between. CDR3 size: 17 residues. The CDR3 loop reads CASSQDSPAAGANVLTF. The CDR3 region has the DNA TGTGCCAGCAGCCAAGATAGCCCAGCGGCTGGGGCCAACGTCCTGACTTTC.

J is TRBJ2-7 and V is TRBV19, with 16 bases fitting TRBD2. CDR1 and CDR2 (germline): LNHDA, SQIVND (reference sequence). After removal of 5 bases from V and 0 bases from J, the junction contained 4 bases not matched to a gene. The CDR3 is 17 amino acids. The CDR3 DNA is TGTGCCAGTAGTCTCGGGACTAGCGGGAGGGCCTCCTACGAGCAGTACTTC. Its protein product is CASSLGTSGRASYEQYF.

This clone occurred a few times. The chain employs TRBV5-1 and TRBJ2-7, with 8 positions matching TRBD2. The CDR3 is 15 amino acids. CDR1 SGHRS and CDR2 YFSETQ come from the germline V gene. With V trimmed by 3 bases and J by 4 bases, 9 bases remained unmatched. CDR3 protein: CASSSREGGRYEQYF. The CDR3 DNA is TGCGCCAGCAGCTCCCGGGAGGGTGGTAGGTACGAGCAGTACTTC.

This clone turned up a few times. The V and J genes are TRBV2 and TRBJ2-2; 11 bases map to TRBD2. CDR1 is SNHLY, CDR2 FYNNEI, per germline. The CDR3 totals 15 residues. V lost 3 bases to trimming and J lost 6 bases; unmatched junction nucleotides: 3. CDR3 DNA: TGTGCCAGCAGTGAGATAGCGGGAGGGCCCGGGGAGCTGTTTTTT. Translated, it gives CASSEIAGGPGELFF.

The rearrangement links TRBV7-2 to TRBJ2-2, with 10 bases fitting TRBD2. The CDR3 spans 17 residues. The ends lost 1 base at V and 4 bases at J; junction bases unmatched: 6. From germline, CDR1 is SGHTA and CDR2 FQGNSA. The CDR3 is CASSLGPSGGSTGELFF. The CDR3 DNA sequence: TGTGCCAGCAGCTTAGGTCCTAGCGGGGGAAGCACCGGGGAGCTGTTTTTT.

V usage is TRBV5-1 and J usage is TRBJ1-4; TRBD1 agrees at 7 bases. Unmatched junction bases numbered 7, after V lost 8 bases and J lost 3 bases. The CDR3 totals 14 residues. Germline values: CDR1 SGHRS, CDR2 YFSETQ. The CDR3 sequence is CASRTGRSNEKLFF. CDR3 DNA: TGCGCCAGTCGGACAGGCCGATCTAATGAAAAACTGTTTTTT. Full variable domain (outside the CDR3, taken from reference TRBV5-1 and TRBJ1-4): KAGVTQTPRYLIKTRGQQVTLSCSPISGHRSVSWYQQTPGQGLQFLFEYFSETQRNKGNFPGRFSGRQFSNSRSEMNVSTLELGDSALYLCASRTGRSNEKLFFGSGTQLSVL.

The chain links TRBV7-9 to TRBJ1-6; D is unresolved. Germline values: CDR1 SEHNR, CDR2 FQNEAQ (reference sequence). The CDR3 spans 14 residues. The germline V and J ends were trimmed by 4 bases and 3 bases, with 7 bases remaining between them. The CDR3 here is CASSSGVYNSPLHF. The DNA of the CDR3 is TGTGCCAGCAGCTCCGGGGTCTATAATTCACCCCTCCACTTT.